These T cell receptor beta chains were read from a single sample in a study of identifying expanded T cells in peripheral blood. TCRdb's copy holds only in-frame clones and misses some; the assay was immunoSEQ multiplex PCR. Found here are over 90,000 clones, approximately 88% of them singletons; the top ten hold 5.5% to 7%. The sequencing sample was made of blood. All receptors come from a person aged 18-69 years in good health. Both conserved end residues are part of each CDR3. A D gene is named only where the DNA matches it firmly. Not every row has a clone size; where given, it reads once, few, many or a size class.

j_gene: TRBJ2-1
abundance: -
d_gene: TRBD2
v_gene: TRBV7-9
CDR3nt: TGTGCCAGCAGCTTAGGGTCGTTAGCGGGGAAATTCAATGAGCAGTTCTTC
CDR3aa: CASSLGSLAGKFNEQFF

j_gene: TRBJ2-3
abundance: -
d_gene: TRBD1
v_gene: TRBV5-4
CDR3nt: TGTGCCAGCAGCTTAACAGGGGCTAGCACAGATACGCAGTATTTT
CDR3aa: CASSLTGASTDTQYF

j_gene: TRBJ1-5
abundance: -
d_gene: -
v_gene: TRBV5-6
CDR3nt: TGTGCCAGCAGCTTGGGCAGGGATGGCCAGCCCCAGCATTTT
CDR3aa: CASSLGRDGQPQHF

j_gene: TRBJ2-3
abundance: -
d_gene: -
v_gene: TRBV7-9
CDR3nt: TGTGCCAGCAGGGTGAGGGGCCGGAGTGCAGATACGCAGTATTTT
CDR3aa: CASRVRGRSADTQYF

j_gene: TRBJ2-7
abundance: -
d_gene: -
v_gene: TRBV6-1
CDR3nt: TGTGCCAGCAGTGAATGGGCCAATTACGAGCAGTACTTC
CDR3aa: CASSEWANYEQYF

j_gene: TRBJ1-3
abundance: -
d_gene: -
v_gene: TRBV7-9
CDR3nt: TGTGCCAGCAGCTTACAGGGGTTTTTCTCTGGAAACACCATATATTTT
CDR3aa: CASSLQGFFSGNTIYF

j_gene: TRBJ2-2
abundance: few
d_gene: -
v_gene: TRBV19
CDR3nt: TGTGCCAGTAGGGGCCAAGCCGCCCACACCGGGGAGCTGTTTTTT
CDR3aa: CASRGQAAHTGELFF

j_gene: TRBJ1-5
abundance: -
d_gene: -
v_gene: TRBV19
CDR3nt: TGTGCCAGTAGTCCAGGGAGCAATCAGCCCCAGCATTTT
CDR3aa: CASSPGSNQPQHF

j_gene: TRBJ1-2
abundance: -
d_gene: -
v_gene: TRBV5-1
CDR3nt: TGCGCCAGCACCCCTGGAGGGGGGCTAGGGGGCTACACCTTC
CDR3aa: CASTPGGGLGGYTF

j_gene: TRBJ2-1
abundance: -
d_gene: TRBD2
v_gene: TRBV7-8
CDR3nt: TGTGCCAGCAGCTTAGATACGCGGGGGTCGAATGAGCAGTTCTTC
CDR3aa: CASSLDTRGSNEQFF

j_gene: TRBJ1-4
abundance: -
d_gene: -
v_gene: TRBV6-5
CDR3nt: TGTGCCAGCAGAAAACGGGACGGCTCTGAAAAACTGTTTTTT
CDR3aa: CASRKRDGSEKLFF

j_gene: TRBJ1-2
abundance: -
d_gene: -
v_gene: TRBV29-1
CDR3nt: TGCAGCGTCGACCAGGCGGGTGGCAGCCCCCTGAGGGGCTACACCTTC
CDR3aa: CSVDQAGGSPLRGYTF

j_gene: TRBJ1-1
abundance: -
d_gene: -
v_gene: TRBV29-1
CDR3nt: TGCAGCGTGAAAGGACAGATGAACACTGAAGCTTTCTTT
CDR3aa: CSVKGQMNTEAFF

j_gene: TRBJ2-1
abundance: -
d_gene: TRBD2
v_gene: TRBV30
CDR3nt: TGTGCCAAGTCAACCGGGACTAGCTCCCACAATGAGCAGTTCTTC
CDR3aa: CAKSTGTSSHNEQFF

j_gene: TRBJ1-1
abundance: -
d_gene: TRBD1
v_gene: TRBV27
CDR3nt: TGTGCCAGCTCCCGGGACAGTCGAACTGAAGCTTTCTTT
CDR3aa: CASSRDSRTEAFF

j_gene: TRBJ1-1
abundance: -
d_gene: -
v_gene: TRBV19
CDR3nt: TGTGCCACATTCCCGGGCAACATGAACACTGAAGCTTTCTTT
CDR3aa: CATFPGNMNTEAFF

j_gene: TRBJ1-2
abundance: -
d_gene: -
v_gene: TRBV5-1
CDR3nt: TGCGCCAGCAGCTTGGGACGGGACGCATCACGGGATGGCTACACCTTC
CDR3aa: CASSLGRDASRDGYTF

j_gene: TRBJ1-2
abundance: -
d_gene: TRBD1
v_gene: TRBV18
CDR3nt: TGTGCCAGCTCATCTATGCCGGGACAGGGCAAAGACTATGGCTACACCTTC
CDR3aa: CASSSMPGQGKDYGYTF

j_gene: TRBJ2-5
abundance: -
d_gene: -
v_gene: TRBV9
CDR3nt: TGTGCCAGCAGTCGGAGGGGGCAAGAGACCCAGTACTTC
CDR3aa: CASSRRGQETQYF

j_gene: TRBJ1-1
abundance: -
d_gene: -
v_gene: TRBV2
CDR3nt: TGTGCCAGCTATCCTGATGGGCGGGGGTTTGAAGCTTTCTTT
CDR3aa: CASYPDGRGFEAFF

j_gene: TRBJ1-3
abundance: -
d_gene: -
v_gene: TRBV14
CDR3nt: TGTGCCAGCAGCATCGGAAACACCATATATTTT
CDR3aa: CASSIGNTIYF

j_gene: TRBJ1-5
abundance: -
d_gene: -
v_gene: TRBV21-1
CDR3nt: TGTGCCAGCAGCGCACGCCGGACAGGGGACAATCAGCCCCAGCATTTT
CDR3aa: CASSARRTGDNQPQHF

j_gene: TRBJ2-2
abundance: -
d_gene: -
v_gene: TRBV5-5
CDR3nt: TGTGCCAGCAGCTTGGCCCTACTCCGGGCCCCGAGATCCGGGGAGCTGTTTTTT
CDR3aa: CASSLALLRAPRSGELFF

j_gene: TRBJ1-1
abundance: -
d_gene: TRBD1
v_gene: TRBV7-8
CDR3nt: TGTGCCAGCAGTATTGGACAGGGAGGAGGAGCTTTCTTT
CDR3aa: CASSIGQGGGAFF

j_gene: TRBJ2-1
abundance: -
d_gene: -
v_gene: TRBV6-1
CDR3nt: TGTGCCAGCAGTGTACAGGACGGGTCCTACAATGAGCAGTTCTTC
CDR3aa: CASSVQDGSYNEQFF

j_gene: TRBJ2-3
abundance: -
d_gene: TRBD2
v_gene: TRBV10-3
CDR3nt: TGTGCCATCAGTGAGTCTGTGAGGGGAGGGCAATACACAGATACGCAGTATTTT
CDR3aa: CAISESVRGGQYTDTQYF

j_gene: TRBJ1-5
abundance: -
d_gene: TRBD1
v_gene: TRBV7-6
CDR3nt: TGTGCCAGCAGCTTGGACAGGGGAATCGGTCAGCCCCAGCATTTT
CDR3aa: CASSLDRGIGQPQHF

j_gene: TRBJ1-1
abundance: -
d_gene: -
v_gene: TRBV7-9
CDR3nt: TGTGCCAGCAGCCGGGGCACTGAAGCTTTCTTT
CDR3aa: CASSRGTEAFF

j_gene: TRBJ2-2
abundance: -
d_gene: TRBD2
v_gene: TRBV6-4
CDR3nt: TGTGCCAGCAGTGACTATGGGCTAGCGGGAGAGGGCACCGGGGAGCTGTTTTTT
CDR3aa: CASSDYGLAGEGTGELFF

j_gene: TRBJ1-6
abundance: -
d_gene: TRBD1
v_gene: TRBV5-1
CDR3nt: TGCGCCAGCAGCCTAGGACAGGGTGGTAATTCACCCCTCCACTTT
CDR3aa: CASSLGQGGNSPLHF

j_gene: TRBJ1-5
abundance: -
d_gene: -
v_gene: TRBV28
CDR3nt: TGTGCCAGCACACTGGGGCAGGGCAATCAGCCCCAGCATTTT
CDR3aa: CASTLGQGNQPQHF

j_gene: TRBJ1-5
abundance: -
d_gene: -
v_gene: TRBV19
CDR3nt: TGTGCCAGTAGCGGGACGGCTTATAGCAATCAGCCCCAGCATTTT
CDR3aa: CASSGTAYSNQPQHF

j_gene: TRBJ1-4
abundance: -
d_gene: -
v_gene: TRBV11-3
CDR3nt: TGTGCCAGCAGCGTAGGGGCGCTTAATGAAAAACTGTTTTTT
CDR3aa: CASSVGALNEKLFF

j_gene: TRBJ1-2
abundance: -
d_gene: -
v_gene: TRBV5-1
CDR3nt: TGCGCCAGCAGCTTACCCGGGGCCGAGAACTATGGCTACACCTTC
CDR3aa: CASSLPGAENYGYTF

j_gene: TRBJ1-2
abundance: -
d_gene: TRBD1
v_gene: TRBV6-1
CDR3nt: TGTGCCAGCCGGGACAGCTATGGCTACACCTTC
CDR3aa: CASRDSYGYTF

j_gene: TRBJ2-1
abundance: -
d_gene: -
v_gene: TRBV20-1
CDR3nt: TGCAGTGCTCCTCCCGTGGATGAGCAGTTCTTC
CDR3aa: CSAPPVDEQFF

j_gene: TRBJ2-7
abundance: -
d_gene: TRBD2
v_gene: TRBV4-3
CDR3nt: TGCGCCAGCAGCCAAGACCACCTAGCGGGAGGGAACTACGAGCAGTACTTC
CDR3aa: CASSQDHLAGGNYEQYF

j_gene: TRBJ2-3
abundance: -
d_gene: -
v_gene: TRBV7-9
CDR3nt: TGTGCCAGCAGCTTAGAGGCCAGGACAGATACGCAGTATTTT
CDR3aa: CASSLEARTDTQYF

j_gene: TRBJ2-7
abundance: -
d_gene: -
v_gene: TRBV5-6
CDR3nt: TGTGCCAGCAGCTCCCCGGGCCTAAATTTCTACGAGCAGTACTTC
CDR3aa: CASSSPGLNFYEQYF

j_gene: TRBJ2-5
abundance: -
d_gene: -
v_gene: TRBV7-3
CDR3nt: TGTGCCAGCAGCTTATCGGCAGGGATGGAGACCCAGTACTTC
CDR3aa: CASSLSAGMETQYF

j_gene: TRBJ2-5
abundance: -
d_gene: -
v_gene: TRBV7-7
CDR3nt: TGTGCCAGCAGCGCCGGGTCAACTGACCAAGAGACCCAGTACTTC
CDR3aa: CASSAGSTDQETQYF

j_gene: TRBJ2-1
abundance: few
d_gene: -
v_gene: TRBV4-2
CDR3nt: TGTGCCAGCAGCCAGATCTTGGCTTTTGGGTCCTACAATGAGCAGTTCTTC
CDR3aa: CASSQILAFGSYNEQFF

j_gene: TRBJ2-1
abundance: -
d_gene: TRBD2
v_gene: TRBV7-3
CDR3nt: TGTGCCAGCAGTTACCCGGGACTACCCAATGGAGGCAATGAGCAGTTCTTC
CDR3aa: CASSYPGLPNGGNEQFF

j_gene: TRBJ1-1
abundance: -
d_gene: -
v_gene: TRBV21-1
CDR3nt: TGTGCCAGCAGCAGGCCGACACAACTCCATCGCACTGAAGCTTTCTTT
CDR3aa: CASSRPTQLHRTEAFF

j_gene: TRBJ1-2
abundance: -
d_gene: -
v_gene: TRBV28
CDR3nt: TGTGCCAGCAGTTTTCAAGGGGGCTATGGCTACACCTTC
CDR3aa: CASSFQGGYGYTF

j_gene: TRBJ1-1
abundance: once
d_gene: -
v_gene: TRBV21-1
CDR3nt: TGTGCCAGCAGCAAAGCCTATCGCGGAACAGGGCCCACTGAAGCTTTCTTT
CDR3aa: CASSKAYRGTGPTEAFF

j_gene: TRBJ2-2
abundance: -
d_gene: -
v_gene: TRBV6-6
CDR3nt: TGTGCCAGCAGCTTCGACGCATACACCGGGGAGCTGTTTTTT
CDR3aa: CASSFDAYTGELFF

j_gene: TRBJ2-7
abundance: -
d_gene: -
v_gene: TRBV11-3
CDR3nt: TGTGCCAGCAGCTTAGACGGGCAGACCTACGAGCAGTACTTC
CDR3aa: CASSLDGQTYEQYF

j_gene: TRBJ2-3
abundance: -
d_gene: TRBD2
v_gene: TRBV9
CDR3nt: TGTGCCAGCAGCGTGGCGGGGGGCAGCACAGATACGCAGTATTTT
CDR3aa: CASSVAGGSTDTQYF

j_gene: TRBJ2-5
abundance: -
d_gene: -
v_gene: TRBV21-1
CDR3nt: TGTGCCGGGAAGGGACTAGCGGGCGAGGAGACCCAGTACTTC
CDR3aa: CAGKGLAGEETQYF

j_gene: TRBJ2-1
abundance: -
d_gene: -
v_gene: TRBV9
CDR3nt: TGTGCCAGCAGCGTAGATGAAGGGACCTACAATGAGCAGTTCTTC
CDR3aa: CASSVDEGTYNEQFF

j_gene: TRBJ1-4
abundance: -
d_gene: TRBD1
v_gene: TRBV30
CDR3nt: TGTGCCTGGAGCTACACCGGGACAGTCCGGTCCAAACTGTTTTTT
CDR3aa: CAWSYTGTVRSKLFF

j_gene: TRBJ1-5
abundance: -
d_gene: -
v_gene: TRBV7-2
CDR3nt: TGTGCCAGCAGCTTAGGGGGGGGGTGGAATCAGCCCCAGCATTTT
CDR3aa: CASSLGGGWNQPQHF

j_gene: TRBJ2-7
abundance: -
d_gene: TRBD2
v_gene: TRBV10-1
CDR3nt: TGCGCCAGCAGTCCCGGGGGGGGAGGCTACGAGCAGTACTTC
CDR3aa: CASSPGGGGYEQYF